A selection of T cell receptor beta chains follows, all from one sample in a study of human T cells and chemical hapten exposure. TCRdb re-called the RACE reads with MiXCR, one entry per CDR3 protein. In the table there are some 84,000 distinct CDR3 sequences, more than 9% of which are singletons. The source was whole blood, collected in connection with sensitization to the hapten diphenylcyclopropenone (DPC). Every receptor here comes from a woman between 45 and 60 years old with alopecia areata. Some clones in this sample may be carry-over from other donors' samples. Both conserved end residues are part of each CDR3. Each record gives: clone size, V gene, D gene, J gene, CDR3 DNA, CDR3 protein. D genes are given only for firm matches. Some rows have no size entry. The others give once, few or many, or a class for an expanded clone.

many	TRBV6-1	-	TRBJ2-7	TGTGCCAGCGCAGCAGGGTTCAACGAGCAGTACTTC	CASAAGFNEQYF
-	TRBV27	-	TRBJ2-7	TGTGCCAGCAGTTTATCAGGCGGAACGGCCCACGAGCAGTACTTC	CASSLSGGTAHEQYF
few	TRBV12-3/TRBV12-4	-	TRBJ1-3	TGTGCCAGCAGTTTAGTTGGAAACACCATATATTTT	CASSLVGNTIYF
-	TRBV30	TRBD1	TRBJ1-1	TGTGCCTGGGGACAGGGGTGGGACACTGAAGCTTTCTTT	CAWGQGWDTEAFF
-	TRBV5-4	-	TRBJ2-1	TGTGCCAGCAGCTTGCCAGGTACGGAGCTAAAGGCATTCTTC	CASSLPGTELKAFF
-	TRBV5-1	-	TRBJ1-6	TGCGCCAGCAGGGACTCCTATAATTCACCCCTCCACTTT	CASRDSYNSPLHF
many	TRBV20-1	-	TRBJ2-1	TGCAGTGCTAGAAGGGCGGAGACCTACAATGAGCAGTTCTTC	CSARRAETYNEQFF
many	TRBV20-1	-	TRBJ2-1	TGCAGTGCAACTCCGCAACTGACATACAATGAGCAGTTCTTC	CSATPQLTYNEQFF
few	TRBV29-1	TRBD2	TRBJ2-1	TGCAGCGGAAAACTAGCGGGAGTCGGGAATGAGCAGTTCTTC	CSGKLAGVGNEQFF
many	TRBV30	TRBD2	TRBJ2-3	TGTGCCTGGAGCGGGGGGGAATATACGCAGTATTTT	CAWSGGEYTQYF
few	TRBV27	-	TRBJ1-2	TGTGCCAGCAGTTTTCGCTTCGGCAGACTGGAGGACGCCGGATACACCTTC	CASSFRFGRLEDAGYTF
many	TRBV7-9	TRBD1	TRBJ1-5	TGTGCCAGCAGCTCCGAGGACAGGGGACGTCAGCCCCAGCATTTT	CASSSEDRGRQPQHF
few	TRBV10-3	TRBD1	TRBJ2-1	TGTGCCATCAGTGAGCCGGGACAGGGTAACTACAATGAGCAGTTCTTC	CAISEPGQGNYNEQFF
few	TRBV3-1	TRBD1	TRBJ2-1	TGTGCCAGCAGCCAAGCCGGGACAGGGGTTTGGGATGAGCAGTTCTTC	CASSQAGTGVWDEQFF
few	TRBV28	-	TRBJ1-1	TGTGCCAGCAGACACCAGTTATCGACTGAAGCTTTCTTT	CASRHQLSTEAFF
-	TRBV12-3/TRBV12-4	-	TRBJ1-3	TGTGCCAGCAGTAGTTCCTTGAACTCTGGAAACACCATATATTTT	CASSSSLNSGNTIYF
-	TRBV7-6	-	TRBJ2-7	TGTGCCAGCAGCCTAGAGGCCCCCTACGAGCAGTACTTC	CASSLEAPYEQYF
many	TRBV3-1	-	TRBJ2-7	TGTGCCAGCAGCCAAGCGAGGACAGCCCTGACCTACGAGCAGTACTTC	CASSQARTALTYEQYF
few	TRBV7-2	TRBD2	TRBJ2-5	TGTGCCAGCAGCTTCTCTAGCGGGAGCGGTGAGACCCAGTACTTC	CASSFSSGSGETQYF
many	TRBV18	-	TRBJ1-1	TGTGCCAGCTCACTCCGGGGGCAGGGGAATCCTGAAGCTTTCTTT	CASSLRGQGNPEAFF
many	TRBV7-2	TRBD1	TRBJ2-7	TGTGCCAGCAGGGACGACAGGGCTGGCGAGCAGTACTTC	CASRDDRAGEQYF
many	TRBV28	TRBD1	TRBJ1-1	TGTGCCAGCAGTTCATTTGCCGACAGGGGGAACACTGAAGCTTTCTTT	CASSSFADRGNTEAFF
many	TRBV12-3/TRBV12-4	TRBD2	TRBJ2-2	TGTGCCAGCAGCTACTCAGCGACTAGCGAATTACCGACCGGGGAGCTGTTTTTT	CASSYSATSELPTGELFF
-	TRBV10-3	-	TRBJ2-1	TGTGCCATCAGCTGGGGTGAGGTGAATGAGCAGTTCTTC	CAISWGEVNEQFF
few	TRBV28	-	TRBJ2-7	TGTGCCAGCAGTTTCAGGACCTACGAGCAGTACTTC	CASSFRTYEQYF
-	TRBV12-3/TRBV12-4	TRBD1	TRBJ1-5	TGTGCCAGCTCCCCAGGGGGGGCGTATCAGCCCCAGCATTTT	CASSPGGAYQPQHF
many	TRBV2	TRBD1	TRBJ2-3	TGTGCCAGCAGTGACGGGACAGTTAGCACAGATACGCAGTATTTT	CASSDGTVSTDTQYF
many	TRBV20-1	TRBD1	TRBJ1-2	TGCAGTGCCGGAGGGACAGGGGGATCTAACTATGGCTACACCTTC	CSAGGTGGSNYGYTF
few	TRBV20-1	TRBD2	TRBJ2-7	TGCAGTGCAAGGGGAGCGGGGGGCTCCTACGAGCAGTACTTC	CSARGAGGSYEQYF
few	TRBV30	-	TRBJ1-2	TGTGCCTGGAGTAGTGTGCAGGTGGTCTACACCTTC	CAWSSVQVVYTF
-	TRBV5-5	-	TRBJ2-7	TGTGCCAGCAGCTTCCGGGACACAGGGTACGAGCAGTACTTC	CASSFRDTGYEQYF
-	TRBV28	TRBD2	TRBJ2-7	TGTGCCAGCAGTTTCCTAGCGGGAGCTCGGGAGCAGTACTTC	CASSFLAGAREQYF
-	TRBV7-9	-	TRBJ2-3	TGTGCCAGCAGCTTAGATGCGACAAGTCCTAACCCATCCAACCCAGATACGCAGTATTTT	CASSLDATSPNPSNPDTQYF
-	TRBV7-8	-	TRBJ1-5	TGTGCCAGCAGCCGATTAAAGGTTTCGGATCAGCCCCAGCATTTT	CASSRLKVSDQPQHF
many	TRBV4-2	-	TRBJ2-1	TGTGCCAGCAGCCAAGATCCTGACGGAGGGCCCTTTGAGCAGTTCTTC	CASSQDPDGGPFEQFF
many	TRBV6-1	-	TRBJ2-7	TGTGCCAGCAGTGAATCTTGGGTGTTCTCCTACGAGCAGTACTTC	CASSESWVFSYEQYF
-	TRBV10-3	TRBD2	TRBJ2-3	TGTGCCATCAGTGAGCGGTCAGGGAACAGGCGGCGGACTAGCGGGAGCCCCACTACGCAGTATTTT	CAISERSGNRRRTSGSPTTQYF
-	TRBV7-2	-	TRBJ2-1	TGTGCCAGCAGCTTAGTACAGGGCACTGAGCAGTTCTTC	CASSLVQGTEQFF
-	TRBV20-1	-	TRBJ2-7	TGCAGTGCCCCCTTCGGCGGGCCCACCTACGAGCAGTACTTC	CSAPFGGPTYEQYF
-	TRBV3-1	TRBD2	TRBJ2-1	TGTGCCAGCAGCCAGAATGCGGCTAGCGGGAGCGATGAGCAGTTCTTC	CASSQNAASGSDEQFF
-	TRBV20-1	TRBD1	TRBJ1-6	TGCAGTGCTAGAGAAATCAGGGGGCGTGATTCACCCCTCCACTTT	CSAREIRGRDSPLHF
many	TRBV20-1	-	TRBJ1-2	TGCAGTGCTAGCATCCCCTATGGCTACACCTTC	CSASIPYGYTF
many	TRBV7-2	-	TRBJ1-1	TGTGCCAGCAGCGCGGCACTTCTGAGCACTGAAGCTTTCTTT	CASSAALLSTEAFF
many	TRBV18	-	TRBJ1-5	TGTGCCAGCTCACCATCCCAGAATCAGCCCCAGCATTTT	CASSPSQNQPQHF
many	TRBV29-1	-	TRBJ2-6	TGCAGCGTTGAAGATGGGGGGACCTCTGGGGCCAACGTCCTGACTTTC	CSVEDGGTSGANVLTF
-	TRBV14	TRBD2	TRBJ2-1	TGTGCCAGCAGCCAAGGTTCTAGCGGGGCAATCCTGAGCTCCTACAATGAGCAGTTCTTC	CASSQGSSGAILSSYNEQFF